The table lists the clone carrying this T cell receptor (beta chain) with a count of one. This sample is drawn from a study of shared clonotypes between healthy human individuals. Germline CDR1 ENHRY, CDR2 SYGVKD. The V segment lost 0 bases and the J segment 2 bases; nucleotides outside the gene matches: 5. The CDR3 runs to 16 residues. The protocol was immunoSEQ multiplex PCR, while the TCRdb copy is restricted to in-frame clones and leaves out a portion. This sample has some 2,400,000 clones, with approximately 95% found just once. This clonotype originated in a man younger than 35 in good health. This chain connects TRBV10-3 to TRBJ2-5; 8 nucleotides agree with TRBD1. The sequenced material came from naive CD4+ T cells sorted from blood. The subset was: CD45RA+ positively selected. This CDR3 is CAISESTGVFQETQYF. The CDR3 bases are TGTGCCATCAGTGAGTCGACAGGGGTCTTTCAAGAGACCCAGTACTTC.